This TCR beta chain derives from a study of T cell repertoires in ileal Crohn's disease. Details on this clone: What it recognizes is unknown.

Study-level findings and limits: Clonal expansions were more frequent in active smokers than non-smokers at surgery.

The CDR3 consists of 16 residues. V lost 0 bases to trimming and J lost 2 bases; unmatched junction nucleotides: 7. Germline CDR1 GTSNPN, CDR2 SVGIG (reference sequence). Each sample's TCRB immunosequencing used about 500 nanograms of biopsy DNA. Here immunoSEQ multiplex PCR was the method, and the copy in TCRdb shows in-frame clones only, minus some. The sample carries some 14,000 clones, roughly 78% recorded once. V and J are TRBV30 and TRBJ2-3; 8 bases map to TRBD2. The sequence came from an adult with Crohn's disease. Specimen: ileal tissue. The CDR3 region has the DNA TGTGCCTGGAGTGTATCTGGCGGGAGGTCCACAGATACGCAGTATTTT. This encodes CAWSVSGGRSTDTQYF.